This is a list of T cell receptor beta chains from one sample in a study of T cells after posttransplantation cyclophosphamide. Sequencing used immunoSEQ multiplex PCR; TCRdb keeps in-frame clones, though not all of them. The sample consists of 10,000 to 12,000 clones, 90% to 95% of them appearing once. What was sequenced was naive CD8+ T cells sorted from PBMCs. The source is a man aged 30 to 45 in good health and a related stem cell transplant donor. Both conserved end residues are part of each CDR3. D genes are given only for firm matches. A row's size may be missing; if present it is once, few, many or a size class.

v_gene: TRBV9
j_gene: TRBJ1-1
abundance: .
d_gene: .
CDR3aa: CASSVGQGTTEAFF
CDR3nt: TGTGCCAGCAGCGTAGGGCAGGGGACCACTGAAGCTTTCTTT

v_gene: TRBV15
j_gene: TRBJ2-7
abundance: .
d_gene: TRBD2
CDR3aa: CATSRSWGGGAYEQYF
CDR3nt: TGTGCCACCAGCAGGTCGTGGGGCGGGGGGGCCTACGAGCAGTACTTC

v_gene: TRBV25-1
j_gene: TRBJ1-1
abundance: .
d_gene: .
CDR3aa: CASSEGGTSAFF
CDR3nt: TGTGCCAGCAGTGAAGGGGGGACTAGCGCTTTCTTT

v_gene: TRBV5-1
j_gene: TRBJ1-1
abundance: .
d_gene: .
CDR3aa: CASSLAGRPNTEAFF
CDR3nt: TGCGCCAGCAGCTTGGCCGGCAGGCCTAACACTGAAGCTTTCTTT

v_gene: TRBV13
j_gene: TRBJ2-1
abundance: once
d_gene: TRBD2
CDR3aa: CASSLSGGNEFF
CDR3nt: TGTGCCAGCAGCCTTAGCGGGGGAAATGAGTTCTTC

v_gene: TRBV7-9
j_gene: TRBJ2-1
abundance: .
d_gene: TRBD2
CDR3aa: CASSSGLAYNEQFF
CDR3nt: TGTGCCAGCAGCTCAGGACTAGCCTACAATGAGCAGTTCTTC

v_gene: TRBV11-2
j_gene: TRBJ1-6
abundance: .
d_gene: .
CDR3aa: CASSLQTDYPLHF
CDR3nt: TGTGCCAGCAGCCTCCAGACTGATTATCCCCTCCACTTT

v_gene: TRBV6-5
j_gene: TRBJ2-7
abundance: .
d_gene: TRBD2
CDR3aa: CASSYSGGLPYEQYF
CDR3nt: TGTGCCAGCAGCTATAGCGGGGGCCTCCCCTACGAGCAGTACTTC

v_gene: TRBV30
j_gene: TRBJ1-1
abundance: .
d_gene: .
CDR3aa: CAWSGGILTVNTEAFF
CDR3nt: TGTGCCTGGAGTGGAGGGATACTAACAGTGAACACTGAAGCTTTCTTT

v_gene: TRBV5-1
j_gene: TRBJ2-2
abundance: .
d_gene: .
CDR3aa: CASSLALGRENTGELFF
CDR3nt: TGCGCCAGCAGCTTGGCCCTGGGGAGAGAGAACACCGGGGAGCTGTTTTTT

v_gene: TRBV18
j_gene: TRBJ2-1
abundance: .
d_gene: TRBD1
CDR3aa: CASSPPDREINEQFF
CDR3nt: TGTGCCAGCTCACCACCGGACAGGGAGATCAATGAGCAGTTCTTC

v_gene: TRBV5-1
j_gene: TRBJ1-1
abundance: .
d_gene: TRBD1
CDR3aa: CASQPGQGLTEAFF
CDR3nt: TGCGCCAGCCAACCCGGACAGGGCCTTACTGAAGCTTTCTTT

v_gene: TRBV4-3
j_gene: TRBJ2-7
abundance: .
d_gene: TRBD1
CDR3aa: CASSQGGDRVYEQYF
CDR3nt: TGCGCCAGCAGCCAAGGTGGAGACAGGGTGTACGAGCAGTACTTC

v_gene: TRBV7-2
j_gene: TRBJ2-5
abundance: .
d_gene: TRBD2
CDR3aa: CASSLISGPEQETQYF
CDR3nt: TGTGCCAGCAGCTTAATTAGCGGGCCGGAACAAGAGACCCAGTACTTC

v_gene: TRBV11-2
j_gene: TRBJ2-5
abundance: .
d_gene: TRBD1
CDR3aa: CASSLGQGEGETQYF
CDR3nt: TGTGCCAGCAGCTTAGGACAGGGAGAGGGGGAGACCCAGTACTTC

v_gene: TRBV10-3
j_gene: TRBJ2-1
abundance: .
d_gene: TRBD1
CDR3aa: CAISYEQGMDNEQFF
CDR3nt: TGTGCCATCAGTTATGAACAGGGGATGGACAATGAGCAGTTCTTC

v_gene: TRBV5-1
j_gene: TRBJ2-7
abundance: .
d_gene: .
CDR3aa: CASSWTASYEQYF
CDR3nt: TGCGCCAGCAGCTGGACAGCCTCCTACGAGCAGTACTTC

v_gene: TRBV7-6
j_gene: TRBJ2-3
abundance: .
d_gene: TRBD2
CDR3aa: CASSRGTSGLADTQYF
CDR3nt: TGTGCCAGCAGCCGAGGGACTAGCGGCCTAGCAGATACGCAGTATTTT

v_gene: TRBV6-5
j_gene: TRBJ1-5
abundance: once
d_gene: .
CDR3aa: CASSYSQGGNQPQHF
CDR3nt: TGTGCCAGCAGTTACTCGCAGGGCGGCAATCAGCCCCAGCATTTT

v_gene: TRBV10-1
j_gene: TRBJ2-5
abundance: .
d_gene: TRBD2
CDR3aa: CASSDGTSGAWRETQYF
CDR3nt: TGCGCCAGCAGTGATGGGACTAGCGGGGCTTGGAGAGAGACCCAGTACTTC

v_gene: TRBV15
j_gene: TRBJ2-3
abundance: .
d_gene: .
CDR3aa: CATSALETDTQYF
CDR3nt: TGTGCCACCAGCGCGCTAGAGACAGATACGCAGTATTTT

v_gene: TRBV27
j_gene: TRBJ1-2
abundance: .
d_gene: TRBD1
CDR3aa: CASRPTGGDYGYTF
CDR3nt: TGTGCCAGCAGGCCGACAGGGGGCGACTATGGCTACACCTTC

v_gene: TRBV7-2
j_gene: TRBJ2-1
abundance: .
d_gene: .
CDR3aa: CASSLAAGSSYNEQFF
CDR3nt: TGTGCCAGCAGCTTAGCTGCGGGGAGCTCCTACAATGAGCAGTTCTTC

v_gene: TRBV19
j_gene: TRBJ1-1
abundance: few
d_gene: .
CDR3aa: CASSIGSEAFF
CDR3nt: TGTGCCAGTAGTATAGGCAGTGAAGCTTTCTTT

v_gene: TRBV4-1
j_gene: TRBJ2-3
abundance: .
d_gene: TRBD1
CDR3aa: CASSPTGTGWDTQYF
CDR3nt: TGCGCCAGCAGCCCGACAGGGACAGGGTGGGATACGCAGTATTTT

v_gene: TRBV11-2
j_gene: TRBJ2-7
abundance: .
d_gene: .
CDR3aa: CASSLDQLAAEQSSYEQYF
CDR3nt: TGTGCCAGCAGCTTAGATCAATTGGCAGCGGAGCAGAGCTCCTACGAGCAGTACTTC

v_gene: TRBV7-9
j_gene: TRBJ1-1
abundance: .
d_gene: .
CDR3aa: CASSPRENTEAFF
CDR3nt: TGTGCCAGCAGCCCCCGGGAGAACACTGAAGCTTTCTTT

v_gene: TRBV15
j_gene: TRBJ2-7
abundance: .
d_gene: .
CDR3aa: CATSGMTGPLYEQYF
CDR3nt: TGTGCCACCAGCGGTATGACAGGCCCCCTCTACGAGCAGTACTTC

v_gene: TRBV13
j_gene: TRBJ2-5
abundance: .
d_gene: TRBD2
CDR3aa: CATGLAGKETQHF
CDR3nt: TGTGCCACAGGACTAGCGGGGAAAGAGACCCAGCACTTC

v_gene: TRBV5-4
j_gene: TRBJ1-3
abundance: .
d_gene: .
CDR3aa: CASSDRTDRNTIYF
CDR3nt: TGTGCCAGCAGCGACAGGACAGACCGAAACACCATATATTTT

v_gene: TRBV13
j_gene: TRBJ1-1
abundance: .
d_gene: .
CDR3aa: CASQLTDMNTEAFF
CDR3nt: TGTGCCAGCCAATTGACGGACATGAACACTGAAGCTTTCTTT

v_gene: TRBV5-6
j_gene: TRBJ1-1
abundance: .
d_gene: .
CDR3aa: CATEGGGAVAFF
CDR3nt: TGCGCCACGGAAGGAGGGGGGGCTGTAGCTTTCTTT

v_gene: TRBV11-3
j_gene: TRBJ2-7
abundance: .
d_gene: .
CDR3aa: CASSSTFGYEQYF
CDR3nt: TGTGCCAGCAGCTCAACCTTCGGGTACGAGCAGTACTTC

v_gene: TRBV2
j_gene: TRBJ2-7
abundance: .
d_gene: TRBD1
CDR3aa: CASSVDRARTYEQYF
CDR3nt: TGTGCCAGCAGTGTTGACAGGGCCAGGACCTACGAGCAGTACTTC

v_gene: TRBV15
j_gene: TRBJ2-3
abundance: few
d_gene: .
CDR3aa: CATSREASTDTQYF
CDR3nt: TGTGCCACCAGCAGAGAGGCAAGCACAGATACGCAGTATTTT

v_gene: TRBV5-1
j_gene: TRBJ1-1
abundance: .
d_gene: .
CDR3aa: CASSLAQGTAEAFF
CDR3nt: TGCGCCAGCAGCTTGGCTCAGGGCACCGCGGAAGCTTTCTTT

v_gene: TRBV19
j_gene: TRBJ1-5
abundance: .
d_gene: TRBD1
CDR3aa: CASKTGFHSNQPQHF
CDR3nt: TGTGCCAGTAAGACAGGGTTTCATAGCAATCAGCCCCAGCATTTT

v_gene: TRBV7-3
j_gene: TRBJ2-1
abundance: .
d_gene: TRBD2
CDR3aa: CASSPQGSGGADEQFF
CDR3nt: TGTGCCAGCAGCCCCCAGGGAAGCGGGGGGGCGGATGAGCAGTTCTTC

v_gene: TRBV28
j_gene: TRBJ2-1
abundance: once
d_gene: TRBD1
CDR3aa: CASRQGQDYNEQFF
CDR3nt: TGTGCCAGCAGACAGGGACAGGACTACAATGAGCAGTTCTTC

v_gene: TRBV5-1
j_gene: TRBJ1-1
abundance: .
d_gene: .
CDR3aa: CASSLNYGGSTEAFF
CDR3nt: TGCGCCAGCAGCTTGAACTACGGTGGGTCCACTGAAGCTTTCTTT

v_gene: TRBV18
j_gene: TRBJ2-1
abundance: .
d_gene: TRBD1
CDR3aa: CASSPPEGQGVNEQFF
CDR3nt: TGTGCCAGCTCACCACCAGAAGGGCAGGGGGTTAATGAGCAGTTCTTC

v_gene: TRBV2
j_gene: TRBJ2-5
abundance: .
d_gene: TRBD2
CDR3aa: CASSEGLAGPTWETQYF
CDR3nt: TGTGCCAGCAGTGAAGGACTAGCGGGGCCAACCTGGGAGACCCAGTACTTC

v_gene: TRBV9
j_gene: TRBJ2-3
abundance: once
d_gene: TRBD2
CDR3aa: CASSHGASGVTDTQYF
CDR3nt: TGTGCCAGCAGTCATGGGGCTAGCGGGGTGACAGATACGCAGTATTTT

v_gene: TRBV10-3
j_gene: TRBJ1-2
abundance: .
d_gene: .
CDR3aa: CAISESQGSYYGYTF
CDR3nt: TGTGCCATCAGTGAGTCACAGGGTAGTTATTATGGCTACACCTTC

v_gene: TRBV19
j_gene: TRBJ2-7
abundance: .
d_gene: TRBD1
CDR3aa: CASTTGEGAYEQYF
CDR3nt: TGTGCCAGTACTACAGGGGAAGGGGCTTACGAGCAGTACTTC

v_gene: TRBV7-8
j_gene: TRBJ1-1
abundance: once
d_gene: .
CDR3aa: CASSLAGGGDTEAFF
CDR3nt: TGTGCCAGCAGCTTAGCGGGAGGGGGGGACACTGAAGCTTTCTTT

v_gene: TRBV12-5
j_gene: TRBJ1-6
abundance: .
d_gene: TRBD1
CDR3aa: CASVRDRLNSPLHF
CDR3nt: TGTGCTAGTGTCCGGGACAGGTTAAATTCACCCCTCCACTTT

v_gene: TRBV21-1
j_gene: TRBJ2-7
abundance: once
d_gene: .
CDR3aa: CASSNVQDPYEQYF
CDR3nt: TGTGCCAGCAGCAATGTCCAGGATCCCTACGAGCAGTACTTC

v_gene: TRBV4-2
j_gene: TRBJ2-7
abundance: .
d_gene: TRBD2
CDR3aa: CASSQTSGGAEQYF
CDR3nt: TGTGCCAGCAGCCAGACTAGCGGGGGGGCTGAGCAGTACTTC

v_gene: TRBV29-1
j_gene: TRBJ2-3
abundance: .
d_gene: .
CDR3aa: CSVEGGGGSTDTQYF
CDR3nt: TGCAGCGTTGAAGGAGGGGGTGGAAGCACAGATACGCAGTATTTT